This entry lists 22 T cell receptor beta chains sequenced from one sample in a study of T cells expressing NK-cell markers. Reprocessing the 5' RACE reads, TCRdb reports a single entry for every CDR3 protein and omits DNA. In all, the sample yields approximately 380,000 distinct CDR3 sequences. The material sequenced was blood T cells: a sorted CD56 or NKG2C T cell subset, CD4+ or CD8+ T cells, or bulk PBMC T cells (not recorded which). The receptors were gathered from a man between 18 and 69 years old in good health.

The chain links TRBV2 to TRBJ1-5; TCRdb lists TRBD1, though no DNA is available to test this call. CDR1 is SNHLY, CDR2 FYNNEI, per germline. This CDR3 has 15 residues. The CDR3: CASRQDTSSNQPQHF.

This chain uses TRBV5-1 with TRBJ2-1; absent DNA, TCRdb's TRBD1 call cannot be checked. This CDR3 is built from 16 residues. Germline V gene data show CDR1 as SGHRS and CDR2 as YFSETQ. The CDR3 is CASNPREGRVYNEQFF.

The genes are TRBV11-2 and TRBJ2-7; TCRdb's D call of TRBD2 is untestable without DNA. Germline CDR1 reads SGHAT; CDR2 reads FQNNGV. The CDR3 runs to 14 residues. CDR3 region: CASSSSPRFYEQYF.

The chain uses TRBV9 and TRBJ2-3; TCRdb indicates TRBD2, and absent DNA this call remains unverified. The CDR3 length is 16 residues. CDR1 and CDR2 from the germline V gene are SGDLS and YYNGEE. The CDR3 is CASSVGSRWTSDTQYF. Using reference TRBV9 and TRBJ2-3 for the parts outside the CDR3, the full variable domain is DSGVTQTPKHLITATGQRVTLRCSPRSGDLSVYWYQQSLDQGLQFLIQYYNGEERAKGNILERFSAQQFPDLHSELNLSSLELGDSALYFCASSVGSRWTSDTQYFGPGTRLTVL.

The V call is TRBV5-4, the J call TRBJ2-7; the D gene TCRdb calls, TRBD1, cannot be checked with no DNA. Germline V gene lookup returns CDR1 SGHNT and CDR2 YYREEE (reference sequence). This CDR3 is built from 16 residues. The CDR3 protein is CASSPDSGQGGDEQYF.

V gene TRBV19 combines with J gene TRBJ2-7; TCRdb lists TRBD2, though no DNA is available to test this call. The CDR3 is 16 amino acids. Looked up from germline, CDR1 is LNHDA and CDR2 is SQIVND (reference sequence). The CDR3 here is CASSLLGGGPPYEQYF.

The rearrangement joins TRBV12-3 or TRBV12-4 to TRBJ2-2; there is no DNA to check the TCRdb D call of TRBD1. CDR3 length: 16 residues. CDR3 loop: CASTAGTGALRGELFF.

This chain connects TRBV7-3 to TRBJ2-2; TCRdb indicates TRBD2, and absent DNA this call remains unverified. The germline CDR1 and CDR2 sequences are SGHTA and FQGTGA. The CDR3 spans 15 residues. CDR3 sequence: CASSTYTRDTGELFF. The full variable domain, completed using reference TRBV7-3 and TRBJ2-2, is GAGVSQTPSNKVTEKGKYVELRCDPISGHTALYWYRQSLGQGPEFLIYFQGTGAADDSGLPNDRFFAVRPEGSVSTLKIQRTERGDSAVYLCASSTYTRDTGELFFGEGSRLTVL.

The rearrangement uses TRBV12-3 or TRBV12-4 and TRBJ2-3; TCRdb reports TRBD1, a call that lacks DNA to check it against. The length of the CDR3 is 15 residues. The chain's CDR3 is CASRPQRGPTYTQYF.

V is TRBV14 and J is TRBJ2-7; TCRdb selects TRBD1, and the lack of DNA leaves this call unchecked. The length of the CDR3 is 15 residues. Germline CDR1 reads SGHDN; CDR2 reads FVKESK. The CDR3 sequence: CASSQTGRSSYEQYF.

The chain carries TRBV6-1 and TRBJ2-2; TCRdb indicates TRBD2, and absent DNA this call remains unverified. Germline assignment: CDR1 MNHNS and CDR2 SASEGT. This CDR3 has 15 amino acids. The CDR3 protein is CASSGGGAGTGELFF.

This sequence joins TRBV7-8 and TRBJ1-4; there is no DNA to check the TCRdb D call of TRBD1. The CDR3 runs 16 residues. CDR1 and CDR2 from the germline V gene are SGHVS and FQNEAQ. CDR3 region: CASSPRGGTANEKLFF.

The rearrangement links TRBV7-8 to TRBJ2-4; TCRdb lists TRBD1, though no DNA is available to test this call. The CDR3 covers 15 residues. Per the germline V gene, CDR1 is SGHVS and CDR2 is FQNEAQ. The CDR3 protein is CASSIQPGAKNIQYF.

The chain employs TRBV5-1 and TRBJ2-3; without DNA, the TCRdb call of TRBD2 cannot be checked. There are 17 residues in the CDR3. The germline gives CDR1 SGHRS, CDR2 YFSETQ. The CDR3 loop reads CASSFGIAGILADTQYF.

The genes are TRBV7-6 and TRBJ2-1; TCRdb names TRBD1, which stays unverified in the absence of DNA. CDR3 length: 17 residues. Germline CDR1 and CDR2: SGHVS and FNYEAQ. CDR3: CASSPNGDRGGYNEQFF.

The CDR3 loop is CASSFGTAQHF. J is TRBJ1-5 and V is TRBV12-3 or TRBV12-4. The CDR3 covers 11 residues.

Here the CDR3 reads CASKEGNSNQPQHF. The V call is TRBV19, the J call TRBJ1-5. This CDR3 has 14 residues. Germline-derived CDR1 and CDR2 are LNHDA and SQIVND (reference sequence).

The V call is TRBV7-9, the J call TRBJ1-2; TCRdb selects TRBD1, and the lack of DNA leaves this call unchecked. The V gene's germline CDR1 is SEHNR and CDR2 FQNEAQ (reference sequence). The CDR3 is 15 amino acids. This CDR3 reads CASSRLTGGVDGYTF.

The chain joins TRBV18 to TRBJ1-1; TCRdb gives TRBD1 as the D gene, but with no DNA this cannot be confirmed. Germline loops: CDR1 KGHSH, CDR2 LQKENI. The CDR3 is made up of 14 amino acids. The CDR3 here is CASSPGRTDTEAFF. The full variable domain, in which reference TRBV18 and TRBJ1-1 provide the parts outside the CDR3, is NAGVMQNPRHLVRRRGQEARLRCSPMKGHSHVYWYRQLPEEGLKFMVYLQKENIIDESGMPKERFSAEFPKEGPSILRIQQVVRGDSAAYFCASSPGRTDTEAFFGQGTRLTVV.

The chain uses TRBV7-2 and TRBJ2-3; TCRdb lists TRBD1, though no DNA is available to test this call. CDR1 and CDR2 (germline): SGHTA, FQGNSA. The CDR3 is 15 amino acids. This CDR3 is CASSTRGIDADTQYF.

This chain uses TRBV29-1 with TRBJ2-7; the D call of TRBD2 rests on TCRdb alone, since no DNA is present to check it. From germline, CDR1 is SQVTM and CDR2 ANQGSEA. The CDR3 covers 13 residues. The CDR3: CSAISGGGYEQYF.

The rearrangement links TRBV6-1 to TRBJ2-2; the D gene TCRdb calls, TRBD1, cannot be checked with no DNA. This CDR3 has 15 amino acids. Germline CDR1 is MNHNS and CDR2 is SASEGT. CDR3 sequence: CASSESRGDTGELFF.